Shown below are 25 T cell receptor beta chains from a single sample sequenced in a study of CD8+ T cells in alopecia areata. Extraction of RNA preceded its reverse transcription into cDNA, which served as the sequencing template. Using immunoSEQ multiplex PCR, the repertoire was profiled, and TCRdb retains in-frame clones only, with some absent. The sample has around 180,000 clones; more than 50% are singletons. Treatment: oral pan-JAK inhibitor, 5-10 mg twice daily. The material sequenced was CD4+ T cells sorted from blood, taken at week 24, from a patient treated with tofacitinib. All receptors come from a human donor with alopecia areata.

This rearrangement joins TRBV9 to TRBJ1-2; no firm D call. V lost 0 bases to trimming and J lost 5 bases, with 14 bases between them. This CDR3 region has 15 residues. The germline V gene has CDR1 SGDLS and CDR2 YYNGEE. This chain's CDR3 is CASSVGRAKQYGYTF. The CDR3 DNA reads as TGTGCCAGCAGCGTAGGGAGGGCCAAACAGTATGGCTACACCTTC.

This sequence joins TRBV25-1 and TRBJ1-2; TRBD1 matches at 10 bases. The germline CDR1 and CDR2 sequences are MGHDK and SYGVNS. This CDR3 has 16 residues. V shed 6 bases and J 8 bases; nucleotides not matched to a gene: 15. The CDR3 loop reads CASRPKVGQGVEGYTF. The CDR3 DNA reads TGTGCCAGCAGGCCGAAAGTAGGACAGGGGGTAGAAGGCTACACCTTC.

V usage is TRBV29-1 and J usage is TRBJ2-1; TRBD1 is a possible D gene (5 bases). Germline V gene sequence: CDR1 SQVTM, CDR2 ANQGSEA. The V end was cut by 6 bases, the J end by 0 bases, with 9 bases between. The CDR3 extends over 13 amino acids. The CDR3 reads CSVGQNSYNEQFF. The CDR3 bases are TGCAGCGTGGGGCAAAACTCCTACAATGAGCAGTTCTTC.

This chain links TRBV5-1 with TRBJ1-2; D ambiguous. The CDR3 is made up of 12 amino acids. Germline V lookup: CDR1 SGHRS, CDR2 YFSETQ. V shed 0 bases and J shed 5 bases, with 5 bases lying between them. The CDR3 sequence: CASSLAGYGYTF. Written as DNA, the CDR3 is TGCGCCAGCAGCTTGGCTGGTTATGGCTACACCTTC.

The genes are TRBV5-6 and TRBJ2-3; tentative D call: TRBD1 (5 bases). Germline loops: CDR1 SGHDT, CDR2 YYEEEE. The ends were cut back, 1 base at V and 4 bases at J, with 10 bases in the middle. This CDR3 region has 14 residues. The CDR3, as DNA: TGTGCCAGCAGCTTGAGGACAAAAGCAGATACGCAGTATTTT. It translates to CASSLRTKADTQYF.

The chain joins TRBV9 to TRBJ1-1; TRBD1 is a possible D gene (5 bases). The V and J ends lost 3 bases and 8 bases respectively, with 14 bases between them. Per germline, CDR1 SGDLS and CDR2 YYNGEE. The CDR3 extends over 13 amino acids. The CDR3 nucleotides read TGTGCCAGCAGCGCCGGGACCGTTGGGGAAGCTTTCTTT. Its translation is CASSAGTVGEAFF.

As regards this clone: Other DNA sequences within the sample encode an identical CDR3. This chain links TRBV4-3 with TRBJ2-1; 7 bases match TRBD1. The CDR3 consists of 15 residues. After removal of 1 base from V and 4 bases from J, the junction contained 4 bases not matched to a gene. In germline, CDR1 is LGHNA, CDR2 YSLEER. The CDR3 is CASSQGQGSYNEQFF. For the CDR3, the DNA is TGCGCCAGCAGCCAAGGACAGGGATCTTACAATGAGCAGTTCTTC.

Details on this clone: Other DNA sequences in this sample translate to the same CDR3. The chain joins TRBV30 to TRBJ1-5; D is unresolved. CDR1 GTSNPN and CDR2 SVGIG come from the germline V gene (reference sequence). The V end lost 2 bases, the J end lost 4 bases, and 6 bases lay between the germline ends. This CDR3 is built from 12 residues. CDR3: CAWSNSNQPQHF. The CDR3 region has the DNA TGTGCCTGGAGTAACAGTAATCAGCCCCAGCATTTT.

The chain couples TRBV29-1 to TRBJ2-7; unclear D gene. This CDR3 region has 11 residues. In germline, CDR1 is SQVTM, CDR2 ANQGSEA. Deletions cut 4 bases from V and 3 bases from J, with 7 bases between. This CDR3 reads CSVGLLYEQYF. The CDR3 DNA sequence: TGCAGCGTTGGTCTCCTCTACGAGCAGTACTTC.

CDR3 protein: CSAGQEGSPLHF. CDR3 bases: TGCAGCGCTGGACAGGAGGGATCACCCCTCCACTTT. The rearrangement joins TRBV29-1 to TRBJ1-6; 7 bases fit TRBD1. This CDR3 has 12 residues. Germline V gene sequence: CDR1 SQVTM, CDR2 ANQGSEA. J was trimmed by 10 bases and V by 7 bases; bases with no gene match: 7.

In DNA form, the CDR3 reads TGTGCCAGCAGCGCGACTAGCGTCGCGTTCTTC. It codes for CASSATSVAFF. The gene calls are TRBV2 and TRBJ2-1, with 8 bases lining up with TRBD2. The CDR3 runs to 11 residues. V trimming: 6 bases; J trimming: 15 bases; junction bases outside the gene matches: 7. Germline CDR1 SNHLY, CDR2 FYNNEI.

The chain links TRBV11-1 to TRBJ2-1, with 7 bases lining up with TRBD2. Germline lookup yields CDR1 SGHAT and CDR2 FQDESV (reference sequence). The CDR3 has 15 residues. Unmatched junction bases numbered 12, after V lost 8 bases and J lost 5 bases. CDR3 DNA sequence: TGTGCCAGCCTGCCGATTTCTAGCGGCCACAATGAGCAGTTCTTC. It specifies CASLPISSGHNEQFF.

This rearrangement joins TRBV30 to TRBJ2-1; possible D gene TRBD1, 6 bases. The V gene's germline CDR1 is GTSNPN and CDR2 SVGIG (reference sequence). CDR3 length: 13 residues. The V and J ends lost 4 bases and 2 bases respectively, with 9 bases between them. CDR3 residues: CAWKRQAYNEQFF. DNA for the CDR3: TGTGCCTGGAAACGACAGGCCTACAATGAGCAGTTCTTC.

The V gene is TRBV29-1, the J gene TRBJ2-7; tentatively, D is TRBD1 (6 bases). The CDR3 is 12 residues long. V dropped 6 bases and J dropped 4 bases, with 13 bases sitting between them. Germline values: CDR1 SQVTM, CDR2 ANQGSEA. This chain's CDR3 is CSVRLGQYEQYF. CDR3 sequence (DNA): TGCAGCGTCAGGCTAGGACAGTACGAGCAGTACTTC.

The chain has TRBV9 and TRBJ2-3; D unresolved. With 3 bases removed from V and 0 bases from J, the gap between germline ends came to 8 bases. The CDR3 runs 14 residues. Germline V gene sequence: CDR1 SGDLS, CDR2 YYNGEE. The CDR3, as DNA: TGTGCCAGCAGCGGGCGTCTCAGCACAGATACGCAGTATTTT. This sequence encodes CASSGRLSTDTQYF.

The table lists this clone with a few counts. The chain recombines TRBV9 with TRBJ2-7, with 11 nucleotides matching TRBD2. The CDR3 totals 16 residues. Losses at the gene ends were 5 bases for V and 2 bases for J; bases not matched to a gene: 9. The germline gives CDR1 SGDLS, CDR2 YYNGEE. This chain's CDR3 is CASSPNLAGGPYEQYF. In nucleotides, the CDR3 is TGTGCCAGCAGTCCGAATCTAGCGGGGGGACCCTACGAGCAGTACTTC.

The chain joins TRBV27 to TRBJ2-5; no clear D. Germline V gene data show CDR1 as MNHEY and CDR2 as SMNVEV (reference sequence). The CDR3 is 13 residues long. V lost 9 bases and J 1 base, leaving 12 bases between the germline ends. CDR3 region: CASSRAPQETQYF. The CDR3 region has the DNA TGTGCCAGTAGCCGGGCGCCCCAAGAGACCCAGTACTTC.

The J gene is TRBJ2-1, the V gene TRBV19; D tentatively fits TRBD1 or TRBD2 (5 bases each). The CDR3 is made up of 17 amino acids. Per germline, CDR1 LNHDA and CDR2 SQIVND (reference sequence). V gave up 5 bases and J gave up 6 bases, with 23 bases separating them. This chain's CDR3 is CASSPTGSHYGGNEQFF. CDR3 bases: TGTGCCAGTAGTCCAACGGGAAGTCATTATGGGGGCAATGAGCAGTTCTTC.

The chain recombines TRBV6-1 with TRBJ2-1; possibly TRBD1 or TRBD2 for D (6 bases each). This CDR3 comprises 17 residues. Trimming took off 4 bases at V and 1 base at J, with 17 bases between the two ends. Germline CDR1 MNHNS, CDR2 SASEGT. CDR3 nucleotides: TGTGCCAGCAGTGTCGGTAGGGGGGCGGTGTCCTACAATGAGCAGTTCTTC. This encodes CASSVGRGAVSYNEQFF.

This clone occurred once. V and J are TRBV9 and TRBJ2-6, with D tentatively TRBD1 or TRBD2 (5 bases each). This CDR3 has 15 residues. The germline V gene encodes CDR1 SGDLS and CDR2 YYNGEE. V lost 3 bases and J 5 bases, leaving 12 bases between the germline ends. CDR3 sequence (DNA): TGTGCCAGCAGCGCCGGGGCGTTCCGGGCCAACGTCCTGACTTTC. This encodes CASSAGAFRANVLTF. The complete variable domain, with remaining parts taken from reference TRBV9 and TRBJ2-6, reads DSGVTQTPKHLITATGQRVTLRCSPRSGDLSVYWYQQSLDQGLQFLIQYYNGEERAKGNILERFSAQQFPDLHSELNLSSLELGDSALYFCASSAGAFRANVLTFGAGSRLTVL.

The rearrangement joins TRBV7-3 to TRBJ2-5; D not certain. V was cut by 2 bases and J by 1 base, with 5 bases left in between. The CDR3 runs 13 residues. The V gene's germline CDR1 is SGHTA and CDR2 FQGTGA. In DNA form, the CDR3 reads TGTGCCAGCAGCTTAGGCTTCCAAGAGACCCAGTACTTC. Its protein is CASSLGFQETQYF.

This chain connects TRBV11-2 to TRBJ1-1; D may be TRBD1 (5 bases). V was cut by 6 bases and J by 4 bases, with 18 bases left in between. Germline loops: CDR1 SGHAT, CDR2 FQNNGV. The CDR3 has 15 residues. CDR3 residues: CASSFGTRGSTEAFF. In DNA, the CDR3 is TGTGCCAGCAGTTTCGGGACCCGGGGTAGCACTGAAGCTTTCTTT.

The chain is built from TRBV6-1 and TRBJ2-3; 15 positions match TRBD2. Germline V lookup: CDR1 MNHNS, CDR2 SASEGT. The CDR3 covers 16 residues. The V segment lost 0 bases and the J segment 9 bases; nucleotides outside the gene matches: 4. CDR3: CASSEAGLAGGRTQYF. CDR3 bases: TGTGCCAGCAGTGAAGCGGGACTAGCGGGGGGAAGGACGCAGTATTTT.

V gene TRBV30 combines with J gene TRBJ1-1; D unclear. Germline loops: CDR1 GTSNPN, CDR2 SVGIG (reference sequence). V was pared by 4 bases and J by 0 bases, with 9 bases between. The CDR3 loop spans 13 amino acids. The CDR3, as DNA: TGTGCCTGGAATGCCGAGATGAACACTGAAGCTTTCTTT. Its translation is CAWNAEMNTEAFF.

This clone showed up just a few times. The chain is built from TRBV7-2 and TRBJ2-1, with 9 nucleotides matching TRBD1. The germline V gene encodes CDR1 SGHTA and CDR2 FQGNSA. This CDR3 is built from 14 residues. Trimming cost V 8 bases and J 6 bases; bases outside gene matches: 8. CDR3 sequence (DNA): TGTGCCAGCGATCGACAGGGGGGAGGCAATGAGCAGTTCTTC. Its protein is CASDRQGGGNEQFF.